Shown below are 8 T cell receptor beta chains from a single sample sequenced in a study of T cells expressing NK-cell markers. One entry per CDR3 protein, without DNA, is what TCRdb gives after re-calling the 5' RACE reads. This specimen shows some 390,000 distinct CDR3 sequences; the ten leading clones hold roughly 10%. Sequenced sample: blood T cells: a sorted CD56 or NKG2C T cell subset, CD4+ or CD8+ T cells, or bulk PBMC T cells (not recorded which). These receptors all stem from a woman in her 50s in good health.

The genes are TRBV7-6 and TRBJ2-1. Germline V gene lookup returns CDR1 SGHVS and CDR2 FNYEAQ. The CDR3 totals 14 residues. CDR3 in amino acids: CASSPNLLVDEQFF.

The chain couples TRBV10-3 to TRBJ2-1; TCRdb's D gene call, TRBD1, goes unchecked for lack of DNA. Germline values: CDR1 ENHRY, CDR2 SYGVKD. The CDR3 loop spans 16 amino acids. The CDR3 loop is CAINPQGAGSYNEQFF.

This sequence joins TRBV7-8 and TRBJ2-2. This CDR3 has 16 amino acids. Germline-derived CDR1 and CDR2 are SGHVS and FQNEAQ. CDR3 in amino acids: CASSLATGFNTGELFF.

This chain connects TRBV2 to TRBJ2-3; the D gene TCRdb calls, TRBD2, cannot be checked with no DNA. Germline CDR1 is SNHLY and CDR2 is FYNNEI. The CDR3 covers 13 residues. The CDR3 loop is CASIRGSGSPQYF.

V usage is TRBV27 and J usage is TRBJ2-5; TCRdb's D call, TRBD1, is unchecked because there is no DNA. CDR1 and CDR2 (germline): MNHEY, SMNVEV (reference sequence). The CDR3 has 15 amino acids. The CDR3 sequence is CASSSPGRGHETQYF.

The V call is TRBV7-2, the J call TRBJ2-3; TCRdb's D call, TRBD1, is unchecked because there is no DNA. Germline CDR1 reads SGHTA; CDR2 reads FQGNSA. This CDR3 comprises 14 residues. The chain's CDR3 is CASSPPTVRDTQYF.

The chain carries TRBV4-1 and TRBJ1-6. CDR1 and CDR2 from the germline V gene are MGHRA and YSYEKL. The CDR3 is 15 residues long. CDR3 amino acids: CASSPGGRLNSPLHF.

The chain employs TRBV12-3 or TRBV12-4 and TRBJ1-1. The CDR3 contains 13 residues. The CDR3 here is CASSLAAAAEAFF.